This is a list of T cell receptor beta chains from one sample in a study of blood T cell repertoires in COVID-19. TCRdb keeps only in-frame clones here, not all; method: immunoSEQ multiplex PCR. The repertoire includes roughly 500,000 clones, 89% of them detected once, and over 0.7% sits in the top ten. Sequencing input: peripheral blood. The receptors here all came from a man younger than 30 with COVID-19, enrolled during active disease. The CDR3 runs from the conserved cysteine through the conserved F or W. The size of a clone is reported for some rows only, either as once, few or many, or as a class for expanded clones.

>few|TRBV27|13|TRBJ2-3
CASTRTPTDTQYF
>.|TRBV5-1|13|TRBJ1-1
CASIGQGLTEAFF
>.|TRBV6-4|19|TRBJ2-7
CASISTRDYITRSSYEQYF
>.|TRBV5-6|15|TRBJ2-1
CASSLVRDTYNEQFF
>.|TRBV30|11|TRBJ1-5
CGRGSNQPQHF
>.|TRBV12-3/TRBV12-4|13|TRBJ1-6
CASSPWRDSPLHF
>.|TRBV27|16|TRBJ2-3
CASSTRWGPSTDTQYF
>.|TRBV5-4|16|TRBJ2-1
CASTPYIQGAYNEQFF
>.|TRBV4-2|15|TRBJ1-2
CASSQEGDRGPRYTF
>.|TRBV5-4|15|TRBJ2-1
CASSQAVGLYNEQFF
>.|TRBV5-1|14|TRBJ1-2
CASSLGDSREGYTF
>.|TRBV3-1/TRBV3-2|13|TRBJ1-5
CASSRTGNQPQHF
>.|TRBV7-9|15|TRBJ1-6
CASSLAQGVNSPLHF
>few|TRBV19|17|TRBJ2-2
CASSIEGGPIPTGELFF
>.|TRBV7-9|16|TRBJ2-7
CASSLAQGVSSYEQYF
>.|TRBV29-1|12|TRBJ2-1
CSVEPRYNEQFF
>.|TRBV7-6|17|TRBJ2-7
CASSFGTSGTSSYEQYF
>.|TRBV5-8|15|TRBJ2-1
CASSSLAGAKWKQFF
>.|TRBV5-4|15|TRBJ2-1
CASSILGGSYNEQFF
>.|TRBV7-9|15|TRBJ2-7
CASSQGLAGVHEQYF
>.|TRBV27|16|TRBJ2-5
CASSHYNWADEKTQYF
>once|TRBV5-6|17|TRBJ1-3
CASSFRSHDRGLDTIYF
>.|TRBV19|12|TRBJ2-5
CASRQGGETQYF
>.|TRBV11-2|16|TRBJ2-7
CASSLEGGGRGYEQYF
>.|TRBV12-2|16|TRBJ2-5
CASRLKLAGDQETQYF
>.|TRBV9|16|TRBJ2-3
CASSTEGSLFTDTQYF
>.|TRBV2|15|TRBJ2-5
CASSTGTSGQETQYF
>.|TRBV3-1/TRBV3-2|16|TRBJ2-1
CASSPPSGGALNEQFF
>.|TRBV29-1|12|TRBJ2-5
CSASTGEETQYF
>few|TRBV9|17|TRBJ2-2
CASSALAGGSNTGELFF
>.|TRBV7-9|12|TRBJ1-1
CASSPRFTEAFF
>.|TRBV2|16|TRBJ2-7
CASSETPAGGFYEQYF
>.|TRBV6-5|13|TRBJ1-4
CASSRGGGEQLFF
>.|TRBV6-4|13|TRBJ1-5
CASSAGGTQPQHF
>.|TRBV11-3|16|TRBJ2-1
CASSWGVAGNYNEQFF
>.|TRBV18|16|TRBJ2-1
CASSPYDLVPYNEQFF
>.|TRBV6-5|14|TRBJ1-5
CATAPTGGNQPQHF
>.|TRBV4-2|14|TRBJ2-2
CASSQGRGSGELFF
>.|TRBV5-1|15|TRBJ2-5
CASSLEASGQETQYF
>.|TRBV7-9|16|TRBJ1-1
CASSSGTGLVNTEAFF
>.|TRBV5-1|12|TRBJ1-2
CASSFGGDDYTF
>.|TRBV27|15|TRBJ1-1
CASSLRQGLSTEAFF
>.|TRBV2|16|TRBJ2-2
CASSVLAGASTGELFF
>.|TRBV9|15|TRBJ2-7
CASSVRSGSGYEQYF
>.|TRBV7-8|14|TRBJ2-7
CASSSGTRNYEQYF
>few|TRBV20-1|15|TRBJ2-1
CSASASGSSYNEQFF
>.|TRBV19|14|TRBJ1-2
CASSPERGNYGYTF
>.|TRBV11-3|13|TRBJ2-5
CASSGNPTETQYF
>.|TRBV3-1/TRBV3-2|12|TRBJ2-3
CASRQSTGTQYF
>.|TRBV15|15|TRBJ2-2
CATSSRRGEFGELFF
>.|TRBV6-5|14|TRBJ1-1
CASSYSRQGPEAFF
>.|TRBV19|15|TRBJ1-6
CASRPPGTGASPLHF